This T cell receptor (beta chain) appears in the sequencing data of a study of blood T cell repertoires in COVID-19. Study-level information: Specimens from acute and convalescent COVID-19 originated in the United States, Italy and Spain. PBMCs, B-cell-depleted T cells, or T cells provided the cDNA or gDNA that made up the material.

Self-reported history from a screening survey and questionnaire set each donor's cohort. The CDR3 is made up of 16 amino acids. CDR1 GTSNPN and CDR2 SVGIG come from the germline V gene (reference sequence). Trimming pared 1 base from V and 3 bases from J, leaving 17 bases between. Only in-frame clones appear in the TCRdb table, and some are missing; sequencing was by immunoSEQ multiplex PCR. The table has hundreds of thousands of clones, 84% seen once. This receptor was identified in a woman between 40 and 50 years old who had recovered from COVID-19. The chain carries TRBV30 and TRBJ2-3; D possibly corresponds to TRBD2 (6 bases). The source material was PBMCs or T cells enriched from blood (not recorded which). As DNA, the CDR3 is TGTGCCTGGAGTGAATCGGACGGGAGAGGGACAGATACGCAGTATTTT. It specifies CAWSESDGRGTDTQYF.